Presented here are 11 T cell receptor beta chains from one specimen sequenced in a study of prognosis after radiotherapy for stage I lung cancer. TCR beta CDR3 was amplified from genomic DNA by two-round multiplex PCR. During first-round PCR, primers specific to each TRBV and TRBJ gene were used. Each CDR3 protein is one row after TCRdb ran MiXCR on the multiplex PCR reads. This table has 45,000 to 60,000 distinct CDR3 sequences, about 35% appearing once. The sample consisted of PBMCs, taken before or after stereotactic body radiation therapy (not recorded which). The receptors originated from a donor of 50 years or more with non-small cell lung cancer.

Many counts were recorded for this clonotype. The chain uses TRBV18 and TRBJ1-3; D remains ambiguous. The germline CDR1 and CDR2 sequences are KGHSH and LQKENI. The length of the CDR3 is 13 residues. V lost 4 bases to trimming and J lost 4 bases, with 8 bases between them. CDR3 region: CASSRTGGNTIYF. CDR3 nucleotide sequence: TGTGCCAGCTCACGGACGGGCGGAAACACCATATATTTT.

This clonotype was observed many times. The chain uses TRBV7-9 and TRBJ1-4; no definite D call. This CDR3 region has 15 residues. The V and J ends lost 0 bases and 7 bases respectively, with 12 bases between them. Germline V gene data show CDR1 as SEHNR and CDR2 as FQNEAQ (reference sequence). The CDR3 DNA reads TGTGCCAGCAGCTTAGCGCGAGGGCGCGGTGAAAAACTGTTTTTT. Residues: CASSLARGRGEKLFF.

At least ten counts were recorded for this clonotype. J is TRBJ1-2 and V is TRBV27; D call uncertain. There are 14 residues in the CDR3. Germline CDR1 reads MNHEY; CDR2 reads SMNVEV (reference sequence). Trimming took 6 bases from V and 7 from J, leaving 18 bases between them. The CDR3 loop is CASRDDDGVGGYTF. DNA for the CDR3: TGTGCCAGCAGGGATGACGATGGGGTGGGTGGCTACACCTTC.

This clonotype was observed at least ten times. The J gene is TRBJ2-2, the V gene TRBV12-3 or TRBV12-4; 7 bases align to TRBD2. The trim removed 3 bases at V and 8 bases at J, leaving 3 bases unmatched. This CDR3 contains 13 residues. DNA for the CDR3: TGTGCCAGCAGTTTTGGGGGGGGGGGGGAGCTGTTTTTT. It yields the protein CASSFGGGGELFF.

Many counts were recorded for this clonotype. The V gene is TRBV28, the J gene TRBJ1-4; no clear D. This CDR3 comprises 10 residues. Trimming took off 8 bases at V and 14 bases at J, with 12 bases between the two ends. The V gene's germline CDR1 is MDHEN and CDR2 SYDVKM. The CDR3 sequence: CASGEGPLFF. DNA for the CDR3: TGTGCCAGCGGTGAGGGTCCCCTGTTTTTT.

The chain carries TRBV7-8 and TRBJ2-3, with 10 bases that match TRBD2. Unmatched junction bases numbered 16, after V lost 7 bases and J lost 9 bases. Germline-derived CDR1 and CDR2 are SGHVS and FQNEAQ. CDR3 size: 16 residues. CDR3 bases: TGTGCCAGCATCTCCCTAGCGGGAGCAGAGGTGGGGACGCAGTATTTT. Encoded protein: CASISLAGAEVGTQYF.

At least ten counts were recorded for this clonotype. The V and J genes are TRBV7-9 and TRBJ2-3, with 11 positions matching TRBD2. The length of the CDR3 is 16 residues. The V segment lost 1 base and the J segment 6 bases; nucleotides outside the gene matches: 6. CDR1 SEHNR and CDR2 FQNEAQ come from the germline V gene (reference sequence). The CDR3 region is CASSLGLAGFADTQYF. DNA of the CDR3: TGTGCCAGCAGCTTAGGACTAGCGGGGTTCGCCGATACGCAGTATTTT. The entire variable domain, with the rest obtained from reference TRBV7-9 and TRBJ2-3, is as follows: DTGVSQNPRHKITKRGQNVTFRCDPISEHNRLYWYRQTLGQGPEFLTYFQNEAQLEKSRLLSDRFSAERPKGSFSTLEIQRTEQGDSAMYLCASSLGLAGFADTQYFGPGTRLTVL.

This clonotype occurred many times. The chain is built from TRBV6-2 or TRBV6-3 and TRBJ2-5; tentative D call: TRBD1 (5 bases). Trimming cost V 5 bases and J 5 bases, with 15 bases left between them. The CDR3 length is 14 residues. The germline gives CDR1 MNHEY, CDR2 SVGEGT. CDR3 in DNA: TGTGCCAGCAGTCCCACCCATGGGGCCGAGACCCAGTACTTC. This codes for CASSPTHGAETQYF.

The sample holds many counts of this clonotype. The chain employs TRBV19 and TRBJ1-1; D may be TRBD1 (6 bases). V lost 7 bases and J 0 bases, leaving 9 bases between the germline ends. This CDR3 contains 13 residues. Germline-derived CDR1 and CDR2 are LNHDA and SQIVND (reference sequence). The CDR3 coding sequence is TGTGCCAGTAAAGGACAGCTGAACACTGAAGCTTTCTTT. As protein: CASKGQLNTEAFF.

This clonotype was counted a few times. A read error may be the cause here, since a much bigger clone is one base away. V is TRBV4-1 and J is TRBJ2-5, with 9 bases fitting TRBD1. Germline assignment: CDR1 MGHRA and CDR2 YSYEKL. After removal of 2 bases from V and 5 bases from J, the junction contained 6 bases not matched to a gene. CDR3 length: 15 residues. Here the CDR3 DNA reads TGCGCCAGCAGCCAAACAGGGGGCCTGTATGAGACCCAGTACTTC. Translation: CASSQTGGLYETQYF.

Regarding this clonotype: This could be a read error, since a much larger clone is one nucleotide away. The genes are TRBV10-3 and TRBJ2-3, with D possibly being TRBD2 (5 bases). CDR3 length equals 15 residues. CDR1 is ENHRY, CDR2 SYGVKD, per germline. Trimming took off 5 bases at V and 4 bases at J, with 16 bases between the two ends. The CDR3 nucleotides read TGTGCCATCAGTTTAGGTGGGAGTATCGCAGATACGCAGTATTTT. It yields the protein CAISLGGSIADTQYF.